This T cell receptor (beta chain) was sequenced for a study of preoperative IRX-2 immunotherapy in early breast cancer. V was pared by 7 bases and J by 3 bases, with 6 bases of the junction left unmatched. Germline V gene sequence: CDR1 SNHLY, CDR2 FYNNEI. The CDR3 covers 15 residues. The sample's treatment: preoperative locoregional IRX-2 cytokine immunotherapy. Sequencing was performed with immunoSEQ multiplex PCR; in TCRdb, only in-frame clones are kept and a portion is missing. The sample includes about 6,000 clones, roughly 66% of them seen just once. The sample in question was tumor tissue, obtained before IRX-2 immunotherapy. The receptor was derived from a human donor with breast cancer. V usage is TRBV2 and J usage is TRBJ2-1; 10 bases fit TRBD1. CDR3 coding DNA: TGTGCCAGCACTCCGGGACAGGGGAACTACAATGAGCAGTTCTTC. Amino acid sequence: CASTPGQGNYNEQFF.